These T cell receptor beta chains were read from a single sample in a study. Sequencing used immunoSEQ multiplex PCR; TCRdb keeps in-frame clones, though not all of them. The profile shows approximately 50,000 clones, more than 80% of them singletons. The sample consisted of PBMCs. The receptor source for this set is a man in his forties or fifties with rheumatoid arthritis. The CDR3 runs from the conserved cysteine through the conserved F or W. The D gene is left open where the match is weak. Size is stated for part of the rows, as once, few or many counts, or as a class when the clone is expanded.

len,j_gene,d_gene,v_gene,abundance,CDR3nt,CDR3aa
13,TRBJ2-5,NA,TRBV7-2,NA,TGTGCCAGCAGCTTCCAGGGTAGGGAGACCCAGTACTTC,CASSFQGRETQYF
15,TRBJ1-3,NA,TRBV29-1,once,TGCAGCGTTGAAGAGTGGACACACCGTGGAAACACCATATATTTT,CSVEEWTHRGNTIYF
13,TRBJ2-1,NA,TRBV7-3,once,TGTGCCAGCAGCGCGAGGGACTACAATGAGCAGTTCTTC,CASSARDYNEQFF
15,TRBJ2-7,TRBD1,TRBV14,NA,TGTGCCAGCAGCCTTTACGGACAGGGGTCCTACGAGCAGTACTTC,CASSLYGQGSYEQYF
14,TRBJ2-7,TRBD1,TRBV28,NA,TGTGCCAGCAGTTTACGGGACAGCTCCTACGAGCAGTACTTC,CASSLRDSSYEQYF
15,TRBJ2-5,NA,TRBV5-1,NA,TGCGCCAGCAGCTTGGAGGCGCTAGGTAGGGAGACCCAGTACTTC,CASSLEALGRETQYF
16,TRBJ1-5,NA,TRBV19,NA,TGTGCCAGCAGGACAGCTACCCCCGGGGGCAATCAGCCCCAGCATTTT,CASRTATPGGNQPQHF
20,TRBJ2-1,TRBD2,TRBV19,NA,TGTGCCAGTAGTCCCCCGGCATATGCTAGCGGGAGGGCCTTAAACAATGAGCAGTTCTTC,CASSPPAYASGRALNNEQFF
15,TRBJ1-3,TRBD1,TRBV9,NA,TGTGCCAGCAGCGTGACAGGGATCTCTGGAAACACCATATATTTT,CASSVTGISGNTIYF
13,TRBJ2-7,NA,TRBV6-5,NA,TGTGCCAGCAGTATCACGGTCGACGGCGAGCAGTACTTC,CASSITVDGEQYF
14,TRBJ1-2,NA,TRBV20-1,NA,TGCAGTGCTAGTGTGGACAGAAACGGCTATGGCTACACCTTC,CSASVDRNGYGYTF
11,TRBJ2-3,NA,TRBV20-1,NA,TGCAGTGCTAGAGAGGTAGATACGCAGTATTTT,CSAREVDTQYF
14,TRBJ2-2,TRBD2,TRBV7-3,NA,TGTGCCAGCAGCCCCGCTGTAGCGGGAGGGGAGCTGTTTTTT,CASSPAVAGGELFF
15,TRBJ2-7,NA,TRBV10-3,once,TGTGCCATCAGTGGGGGGGCGGGACGCTCCTACGAGCAGTACTTC,CAISGGAGRSYEQYF
12,TRBJ2-1,NA,TRBV7-6,NA,TGTGCCAGCAGCTTAGGATACAATGAGCAGTTCTTC,CASSLGYNEQFF
15,TRBJ2-7,NA,TRBV6-5,NA,TGTGCCAGCAGTTACAAAATTTCTAGCTCCTACGAGCAGTACTTC,CASSYKISSSYEQYF
15,TRBJ2-7,TRBD1,TRBV6-5,NA,TGTGCCAGCAGTTACTCATTAGGACAGGGAAGGGAGCAGTACTTC,CASSYSLGQGREQYF
16,TRBJ1-2,NA,TRBV5-5,NA,TGTGCCAGCAGCTTTGACAAGGCATTCTTTAACTATGGCTACACCTTC,CASSFDKAFFNYGYTF
13,TRBJ2-5,NA,TRBV28,NA,TGTGCCAGCACCGTCGGAGGGACGGAGACCCAGTACTTC,CASTVGGTETQYF
14,TRBJ1-1,NA,TRBV6-6,NA,TGTGCCAGCAGTTACTCGGCGCGGGACACTGAAGCTTTCTTT,CASSYSARDTEAFF
12,TRBJ2-7,NA,TRBV29-1,NA,TGCAGCGTTGAGGTCAGAGACTACGAGCAGTACTTC,CSVEVRDYEQYF
14,TRBJ1-1,NA,TRBV3-1/TRBV3-2,NA,TGTGCCAGCAGCCCCTGGACAGAGAACACTGAAGCTTTCTTT,CASSPWTENTEAFF
14,TRBJ1-2,TRBD1,TRBV28,NA,TGTGCCAGCAGGAGGACAGGGGTTAACTATGGCTACACCTTC,CASRRTGVNYGYTF
11,TRBJ1-1,NA,TRBV20-1,NA,TGCAGTGCTGGACACCCCCTGGGGGCTTTCTTT,CSAGHPLGAFF
13,TRBJ1-4,NA,TRBV29-1,NA,TGCAGCGTTCAGGGTGGACTGGGGGAAAAACTGTTTTTT,CSVQGGLGEKLFF
15,TRBJ1-1,TRBD1,TRBV6-5,NA,TGTGCCAGCTACAGGGGTCGAAATATGGACACTGAAGCTTTCTTT,CASYRGRNMDTEAFF
14,TRBJ1-1,NA,TRBV19,NA,TGTGCCAGCGGAAAACGGGGGGGGATCACTGAAGCTTTCTTT,CASGKRGGITEAFF
15,TRBJ1-1,NA,TRBV7-9,NA,TGTGCCAGCAGCCACAGGGTAAGCGGGAACACTGAAGCTTTCTTT,CASSHRVSGNTEAFF
14,TRBJ2-7,NA,TRBV27,NA,TGTGCCAGCAGCCGGGGGCCAGGCTCCTACGAGCAGTACTTC,CASSRGPGSYEQYF
10,TRBJ2-7,NA,TRBV20-1,NA,TGCAGTGCTAGCTGGGACGAGCAGTACTTC,CSASWDEQYF
15,TRBJ1-4,NA,TRBV27,NA,TGTGCCAGCAGTTTATTTTGGGGAACTAATGAAAAACTGTTTTTT,CASSLFWGTNEKLFF
15,TRBJ2-3,NA,TRBV10-1,NA,TGCGCCAGCAGTGATTGGGGGCCTGATGGAGATACGCAGTATTTT,CASSDWGPDGDTQYF
12,TRBJ2-7,TRBD2,TRBV12-5,NA,TGTGCTAGTTCCGGGGGGGCAAACGAGCAGTACTTC,CASSGGANEQYF
11,TRBJ2-7,NA,TRBV5-1,NA,TGCGCCAGCAGCTTGGGGCGAGAGCAGTACTTC,CASSLGREQYF
13,TRBJ2-1,NA,TRBV5-1,NA,TGCGCCAGCAGCGTTAGCGGATACAATGAGCAGTTCTTC,CASSVSGYNEQFF
15,TRBJ2-7,NA,TRBV14,NA,TGTGCCAGCAGCCACCAGCAGGACAACTCCTACGAGCAGTACTTC,CASSHQQDNSYEQYF
11,TRBJ1-6,NA,TRBV6-5,once,TGTGCCAGCAGTAAGGGACATCACCTCCACTTT,CASSKGHHLHF
14,TRBJ2-5,TRBD1,TRBV7-9,NA,TGTGCCAGCAGCCGGACAGGTCTCGCAGAGACCCAGTACTTC,CASSRTGLAETQYF
17,TRBJ2-3,NA,TRBV3-1/TRBV3-2,once,TGTGCCAGCAGCCAAGAATTGGCTAGCTCTGGCACAGATACGCAGTATTTT,CASSQELASSGTDTQYF
15,TRBJ1-3,NA,TRBV5-4,NA,TGTGCCAGCAGCATAAAGGGTCGCTCTGGAAACACCATATATTTT,CASSIKGRSGNTIYF
15,TRBJ2-1,TRBD1,TRBV19,NA,TGTGCCAGTAGCCGGGACAGGGGGCCTTGGAATGAGCAGTTCTTC,CASSRDRGPWNEQFF
13,TRBJ1-1,NA,TRBV27,NA,TGTGCCAGCAGTTTAAGCAGGAACACTGAAGCTTTCTTT,CASSLSRNTEAFF
13,TRBJ2-3,NA,TRBV18,NA,TGTGCCAGCTTCGCGGGCTCCACAGATACGCAGTATTTT,CASFAGSTDTQYF
14,TRBJ1-4,TRBD1,TRBV28,NA,TGTGCCAGCAGTTTCGGGGACAGGGCTTCGCGGGAGTTTTTT,CASSFGDRASREFF
11,TRBJ1-2,NA,TRBV25-1,NA,TGTGCCAGCACCCGGGGTTATGGCTACACCTTC,CASTRGYGYTF
14,TRBJ2-2,NA,TRBV11-2,NA,TGTGCCAGCAGCTTACGAACGAACACCGGGGAGCTGTTTTTT,CASSLRTNTGELFF
15,TRBJ2-7,TRBD1,TRBV3-1/TRBV3-2,NA,TGTGCCAGCAGCCGTCCGGGACAGGGGTCCTACGAGCAGTACTTC,CASSRPGQGSYEQYF
15,TRBJ2-2,NA,TRBV6-5,NA,TGTGCCAGCAGACCCGACCACGCGAACACCGGGGAGCTGTTTTTT,CASRPDHANTGELFF
15,TRBJ1-2,NA,TRBV7-9,NA,TGTGCCAGCAGCTTAGCAAGGATCTCGAGCTATGGCTACACCTTC,CASSLARISSYGYTF